These T cell receptor beta chains were read from a single sample in a study of cytomegalovirus exposure and HLA in healthy donors. Assay: immunoSEQ multiplex PCR; the TCRdb copy retains only in-frame clones and omits some. The table includes some 200,000 clones, around 77% detected once. Sequenced input: PBMCs. These TCRs come from a woman aged 25 to 39 in good health and CMV-seropositive. CDR3s include the opening cysteine and the closing phenylalanine or tryptophan. A D gene is named only where the DNA matches it firmly. The size of a clone is reported for some rows only, either as once, few or many, or as a class for expanded clones.

v_call: TRBV30; d_call: .; clone_size: .; j_call: TRBJ2-5; cdr3_nt: TGTGCCTGGACTTTTTTAGAGACCCAGTACTTC; cdr3_aa: CAWTFLETQYF
v_call: TRBV7-2; d_call: .; clone_size: .; j_call: TRBJ1-5; cdr3_nt: TGTGCCAGCAGCTTTGGAGGTTTGCCCCAGCATTTT; cdr3_aa: CASSFGGLPQHF
v_call: TRBV7-6; d_call: TRBD2; clone_size: .; j_call: TRBJ2-1; cdr3_nt: TGTGCCAGCAGCTTAGGACTAGCTAGCGGGGGGTTAAATGAGCAGTTCTTC; cdr3_aa: CASSLGLASGGLNEQFF
v_call: TRBV15; d_call: .; clone_size: .; j_call: TRBJ1-2; cdr3_nt: TGTGCCACCAGCAGAGTATTAGGGGATGGGGATGGCTACACCTTC; cdr3_aa: CATSRVLGDGDGYTF
v_call: TRBV28; d_call: .; clone_size: .; j_call: TRBJ2-3; cdr3_nt: TGTGCCAGCACTGGAGGGGGCGCAGATACGCAGTATTTT; cdr3_aa: CASTGGGADTQYF
v_call: TRBV7-2; d_call: .; clone_size: .; j_call: TRBJ1-1; cdr3_nt: TGTGCCAGCAGCTTTGGGCGGGTGAACACTGAAGCTTTCTTT; cdr3_aa: CASSFGRVNTEAFF
v_call: TRBV6-5; d_call: .; clone_size: few; j_call: TRBJ2-7; cdr3_nt: TGTGCCAGCAGTTACGTGGGAGGTGCCTACGAGCAGTACTTC; cdr3_aa: CASSYVGGAYEQYF
v_call: TRBV12-5; d_call: .; clone_size: once; j_call: TRBJ2-5; cdr3_nt: TGTGCTAGTGGCCGCTCAAACTTAGAGACCCAGTACTTC; cdr3_aa: CASGRSNLETQYF
v_call: TRBV9; d_call: .; clone_size: .; j_call: TRBJ1-4; cdr3_nt: TGTGCCAGCAGCGTAGGCGCGGGGCGAACAGAAAAACTGTTTTTT; cdr3_aa: CASSVGAGRTEKLFF
v_call: TRBV6-6; d_call: TRBD1; clone_size: .; j_call: TRBJ1-1; cdr3_nt: TGTGCCACCGCCGGGACAGCGAACACTGAAGCTTTCTTT; cdr3_aa: CATAGTANTEAFF